Below are 10 T cell receptor beta chains sequenced from a single sample in a study of cytomegalovirus exposure and HLA in healthy donors. PCR amplification relied on 60 Vbeta primers (plus 13 Jbeta primers). Assay: immunoSEQ multiplex PCR; the TCRdb copy retains only in-frame clones and omits some. The repertoire holds some 90,000 clones, with about four fifths as singletons. Sequences were obtained from PBMCs. These receptors were collected from a man in his forties or fifties in good health and CMV-seropositive.

The chain joins TRBV30 to TRBJ1-4, with no clear D. This CDR3 region has 15 residues. V was pared by 5 bases and J by 0 bases, with 13 bases between. Germline assignment: CDR1 GTSNPN and CDR2 SVGIG (reference sequence). The CDR3 is CAWGVGSTTNEKLFF. CDR3 DNA sequence: TGTGCCTGGGGGGTGGGGAGCACAACTAATGAAAAACTGTTTTTT.

The table lists this clone with a few counts. This chain joins TRBV27 and TRBJ2-7; D is unresolved. CDR1 and CDR2 (germline): MNHEY, SMNVEV (reference sequence). The CDR3 covers 15 residues. V lost 6 bases to trimming and J lost 0 bases, with 15 bases between them. The CDR3 here is CASRPLSTSSYEQYF. The CDR3 DNA reads TGTGCCAGCAGGCCGCTATCGACAAGCTCCTACGAGCAGTACTTC.

The chain carries TRBV27 and TRBJ2-7; a possible D gene is TRBD2 (5 bases). In germline, CDR1 is MNHEY, CDR2 SMNVEV (reference sequence). The CDR3 runs 13 residues. V gave up 0 bases and J gave up 4 bases, with 7 bases separating them. As DNA, the CDR3 is TGTGCCAGCAGTTTATCGAGGGTTTACGAGCAGTACTTC. Its protein product is CASSLSRVYEQYF.

The chain combines TRBV7-9 with TRBJ2-1; the match to TRBD2 covers 8 bases. The CDR3 has 18 residues. With V trimmed by 5 bases and J by 0 bases, 12 bases remained unmatched. Per the germline V gene, CDR1 is SEHNR and CDR2 is FQNEAQ (reference sequence). The CDR3: CASSPLGLGVSSYNEQFF. Here the CDR3 DNA reads TGTGCCAGCAGCCCTTTGGGACTAGGGGTAAGCTCCTACAATGAGCAGTTCTTC.

The chain recombines TRBV5-4 with TRBJ2-7; tentative D call: TRBD2 (5 bases). Trimming removed 0 bases from V and 2 bases from J, with 9 bases in between. This CDR3 comprises 14 residues. Germline assignment: CDR1 SGHNT and CDR2 YYREEE (reference sequence). DNA for the CDR3: TGTGCCAGCAGCTTGGAGGAGGAAACCTACGAGCAGTACTTC. Protein product: CASSLEEETYEQYF.

The V gene is TRBV5-1, the J gene TRBJ1-2, with a tentative D call TRBD1 (5 bases). From germline, CDR1 is SGHRS and CDR2 YFSETQ. This CDR3 is 12 amino acids long. Trimming stripped 1 base from V and 8 bases from J, with 9 bases between. CDR3 loop: CASSLRGGGYTF. The CDR3 nucleotides read TGCGCCAGCAGCTTGCGGGGGGGAGGCTACACCTTC.

The gene calls are TRBV14 and TRBJ2-6, with a weak D call TRBD1 (6 bases). Per germline, CDR1 SGHDN and CDR2 FVKESK. With 2 bases removed from V and 0 bases from J, the gap between germline ends came to 8 bases. The CDR3 sequence is 16 residues long. The CDR3 is CASSQQGFSGANVLTF. The CDR3, as DNA: TGTGCCAGCAGCCAACAGGGGTTCTCTGGGGCCAACGTCCTGACTTTC.

V gene TRBV19 combines with J gene TRBJ1-2; possible D gene TRBD1, 5 bases. The germline gives CDR1 LNHDA, CDR2 SQIVND (reference sequence). The V end was cut by 5 bases, the J end by 13 bases, with 23 bases between. The CDR3 runs to 14 residues. CDR3 sequence: CASSGGVADRTGTF. CDR3 DNA: TGTGCCAGTAGTGGAGGGGTGGCTGACCGCACGGGCACCTTC.

The chain couples TRBV6-1 to TRBJ1-3, with TRBD1 matching over 8 bases. Germline CDR1 reads MNHNS; CDR2 reads SASEGT. V lost 6 bases and J lost 7; bases outside the gene matches: 5. The CDR3 runs to 13 residues. The CDR3 spells CASRGQGANTIYF. The CDR3 DNA reads as TGTGCCAGCAGAGGTCAGGGGGCTAACACCATATATTTT.

The J gene is TRBJ1-5, the V gene TRBV13, with 8 positions matching TRBD1. Germline CDR1 and CDR2: PRHDT and FYEKMQ (reference sequence). The ends lost 3 bases at V and 6 bases at J; junction bases unmatched: 4. This CDR3 has 14 residues. The CDR3 protein is CASSFQGAVQPQHF. Written as DNA, the CDR3 is TGTGCCAGCAGCTTTCAGGGGGCGGTTCAGCCCCAGCATTTT. Drawing the rest from reference TRBV13 and TRBJ1-5, the complete variable domain is AAGVIQSPRHLIKEKRETATLKCYPIPRHDTVYWYQQGPGQDPQFLISFYEKMQSDKGSIPDRFSAQQFSDYHSELNMSSLELGDSALYFCASSFQGAVQPQHFGDGTRLSIL.